The 11 T cell receptor beta chains presented below share a single source sample, sequenced in a study of blood T cell repertoires in COVID-19. Method: immunoSEQ multiplex PCR; TCRdb's copy keeps in-frame clones and lacks some. The sample holds around 120,000 clones, 87% seen once. The sequenced sample was peripheral blood. The receptors stem from a woman aged 65 to 85 with acute or convalescent COVID-19.

This clone came up many times. The chain couples TRBV5-1 to TRBJ2-7; tentatively, D is TRBD1 (6 bases). Trimming removed 4 bases at V and 5 bases at J, with 22 bases between. Germline lookup yields CDR1 SGHRS and CDR2 YFSETQ. This CDR3 comprises 16 residues. The CDR3 DNA follows: TGCGCCAGCAGCCCTTCCCCGGACAGCGTTTGGGACGAGCAGTACTTC. Encoded protein: CASSPSPDSVWDEQYF.

The V and J genes are TRBV5-1 and TRBJ2-1; 8 bases align to TRBD2. The length of the CDR3 is 17 residues. The germline V gene has CDR1 SGHRS and CDR2 YFSETQ. The trim removed 5 bases at V and 0 bases at J, leaving 10 bases unmatched. CDR3 sequence: CASRVGSGGSSYNEQFF. In DNA form, the CDR3 reads TGCGCCAGCAGGGTTGGGAGCGGGGGCTCCTCCTACAATGAGCAGTTCTTC.

This clone was detected only once. CDR3 nucleotide sequence: TGTGCCAGCAGTTCGGACAGGCACACTGAAGCTTTCTTT. Protein: CASSSDRHTEAFF. This chain joins TRBV2 and TRBJ1-1, with TRBD1 identical over 7 bases. Germline CDR1 is SNHLY and CDR2 is FYNNEI. The CDR3 sequence is 13 residues long. The trim removed 5 bases at V and 3 bases at J, leaving 3 bases unmatched.

The V call is TRBV28, the J call TRBJ2-2, with unresolved D. Per germline, CDR1 MDHEN and CDR2 SYDVKM. Trimming took off 2 bases at V and 4 bases at J, with 8 bases between the two ends. This CDR3 is built from 14 residues. The CDR3 here is CASSLGRFTGELFF. Here the CDR3 DNA reads TGTGCCAGCAGTTTAGGGCGTTTCACCGGGGAGCTGTTTTTT.

This chain links TRBV4-2 with TRBJ2-2; 7 positions agree with TRBD1. The V gene end was trimmed by 1 base and the J gene end by 5 bases; junction bases not matched to a gene: 19. The CDR3 loop spans 20 amino acids. Germline-derived CDR1 and CDR2 are LGHNA and YNFKEQ. CDR3 in DNA: TGTGCCAGCAGCCAAGTACCCCAACCCCTAAAAAACAGGGGAACCGGGGAGCTGTTTTTT. Translation gives CASSQVPQPLKNRGTGELFF.

The chain carries TRBV28 and TRBJ2-7; TRBD1 matches 11 bases. Germline V CDR1 and CDR2: MDHEN, SYDVKM. The CDR3 is made up of 15 amino acids. V lost 2 bases and J lost 5; bases outside the gene matches: 5. CDR3 residues: CASSLAGQGVDEQYF. Here the CDR3 DNA reads TGTGCCAGCAGTTTAGCGGGACAGGGGGTCGACGAGCAGTACTTC. The entire variable domain, with the rest obtained from reference TRBV28 and TRBJ2-7, is as follows: DVKVTQSSRYLVKRTGEKVFLECVQDMDHENMFWYRQDPGLGLRLIYFSYDVKMKEKGDIPEGYSVSREKKERFSLILESASTNQTSMYLCASSLAGQGVDEQYFGPGTRLTVT.

The rearrangement uses TRBV7-9 and TRBJ1-5; D uncertain. This CDR3 contains 15 residues. The germline V gene encodes CDR1 SEHNR and CDR2 FQNEAQ (reference sequence). Trimming removed 1 base from V and 2 bases from J, with 9 bases in between. The CDR3 DNA is TGTGCCAGCAGCTTAGTGGGCCGTGGCAATCAGCCCCAGCATTTT. This codes for CASSLVGRGNQPQHF. Filled out from reference TRBV7-9 and TRBJ1-5, the complete variable domain reads DTGVSQNPRHKITKRGQNVTFRCDPISEHNRLYWYRQTLGQGPEFLTYFQNEAQLEKSRLLSDRFSAERPKGSFSTLEIQRTEQGDSAMYLCASSLVGRGNQPQHFGDGTRLSIL.

Only one count was recorded for this clone. The chain joins TRBV5-4 to TRBJ2-7; 7 positions match TRBD2. The CDR3 is made up of 12 amino acids. Germline CDR1 and CDR2: SGHNT and YYREEE (reference sequence). The junction had 2 bases not matched to a gene; V was cut back by 3 bases and J by 5 bases. Here the CDR3 DNA reads TGTGCCAGCAGCTCTGGGGGGGACGAGCAGTACTTC. Translating gives CASSSGGDEQYF.

The chain is built from TRBV12-3 or TRBV12-4 and TRBJ1-4; D is ambiguous. The germline V and J ends were trimmed by 5 bases and 5 bases, with 6 bases remaining between them. The CDR3 extends over 12 amino acids. The CDR3 bases are TGTGCCAGCAGTCTATTAAATGAAAAACTGTTTTTT. Translation: CASSLLNEKLFF.

The rearrangement joins TRBV6-1 to TRBJ1-5; D is possibly TRBD1 (5 bases). The CDR3 contains 16 residues. V was pared by 3 bases and J by 0 bases, with 12 bases between. The germline V gene encodes CDR1 MNHNS and CDR2 SASEGT. The CDR3 nucleotides are TGTGCCAGCAGTGACCAGGGAGGGGATAGCAATCAGCCCCAGCATTTT. Protein: CASSDQGGDSNQPQHF.

J is TRBJ1-2 and V is TRBV12-3 or TRBV12-4, with D tentatively TRBD1 (5 bases). The length of the CDR3 is 12 residues. V lost 1 base to trimming and J lost 5 bases, with 5 bases between them. CDR3 sequence (DNA): TGTGCCAGCAGTTTAGGACAGTATGGCTACACCTTC. It encodes CASSLGQYGYTF.